Detailed here is one TCR beta chain. The data are from a study of blood T cell repertoires in COVID-19. Study summary: In each case, the material was cDNA or gDNA derived from T cells, B-cell-depleted T cells, or PBMCs.

The authors' processing: Nucleated cell number was recorded as an estimate derived from reference gene primer amplification. Measured with immunoSEQ multiplex PCR; TCRdb has only the in-frame clones, and not every one. The V and J calls and clone size were taken over from that table, and D and trimming were inferred from the DNA. The sample holds around 230,000 clones, approximately 85% seen once. Trimming cost V 5 bases and J 5 bases; bases outside gene matches: 2. CDR3 size: 14 residues. The germline V gene has CDR1 MNHEY and CDR2 SVGAGI. This receptor was taken from a woman aged 60-75 years with active or convalescent COVID-19. This rearrangement joins TRBV6-5 to TRBJ1-4; 10 nucleotides match TRBD1. The sample taken for sequencing was peripheral blood. CDR3 coding DNA: TGTGCCAGCAGTCAGGACAGGGGGAATGAAAAACTGTTTTTT. Translation: CASSQDRGNEKLFF.